This T cell receptor beta chain was recorded in a study of early T cells in non-severe SARS-CoV-2 infection. Background on the study: Chains stayed unpaired after sequencing of bulk RNA from unsorted whole blood.

TCRdb reprocessed the 5' RACE reads with MiXCR, giving one entry per CDR3 protein. The sample lists approximately 110,000 distinct CDR3 sequences, more than 13% occurring once. Germline CDR1 DFQATT, CDR2 SNEGSKA (reference sequence). The V gene lost 3 bases and the J gene lost 0 bases, with 8 bases spanning the gap. CDR3 length: 13 amino acids. Sequenced input: whole blood. The rearrangement uses TRBV20-1 and TRBJ1-1; D uncertain. The receptor was derived from an adult who was a healthcare worker with PCR-confirmed SARS-CoV-2 infection or an uninfected control (not recorded which). CDR3 sequence (DNA): TGCAGTGCTAGGTCCGGGGTGAACACTGAAGCTTTCTTT. The encoded protein is CSARSGVNTEAFF.